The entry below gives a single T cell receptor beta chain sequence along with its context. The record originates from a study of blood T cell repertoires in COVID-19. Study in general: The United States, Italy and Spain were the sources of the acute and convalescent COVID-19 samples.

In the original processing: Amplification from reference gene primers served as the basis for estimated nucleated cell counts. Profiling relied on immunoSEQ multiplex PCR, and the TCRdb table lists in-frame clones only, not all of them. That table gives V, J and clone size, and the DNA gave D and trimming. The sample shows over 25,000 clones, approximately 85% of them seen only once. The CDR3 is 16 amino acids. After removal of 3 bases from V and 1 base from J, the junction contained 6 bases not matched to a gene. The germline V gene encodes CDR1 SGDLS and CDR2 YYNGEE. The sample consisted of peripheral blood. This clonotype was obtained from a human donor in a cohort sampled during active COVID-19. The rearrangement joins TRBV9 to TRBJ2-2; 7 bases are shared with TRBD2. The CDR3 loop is CASSGATSRNTGELFF. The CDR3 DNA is TGTGCCAGCAGCGGGGCGACTAGCAGGAACACCGGGGAGCTGTTTTTT.